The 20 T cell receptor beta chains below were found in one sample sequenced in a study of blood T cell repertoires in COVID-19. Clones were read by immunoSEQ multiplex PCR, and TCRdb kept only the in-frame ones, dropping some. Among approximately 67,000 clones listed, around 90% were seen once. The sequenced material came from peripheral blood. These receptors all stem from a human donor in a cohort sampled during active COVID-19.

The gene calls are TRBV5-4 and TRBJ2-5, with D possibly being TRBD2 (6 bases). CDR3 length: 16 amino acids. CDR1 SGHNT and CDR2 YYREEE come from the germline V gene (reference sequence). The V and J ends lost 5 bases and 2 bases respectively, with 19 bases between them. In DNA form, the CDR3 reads TGTGCCAGCAGTTCGGGACTCCAAAGGGGACAAGAGACCCAGTACTTC. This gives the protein CASSSGLQRGQETQYF.

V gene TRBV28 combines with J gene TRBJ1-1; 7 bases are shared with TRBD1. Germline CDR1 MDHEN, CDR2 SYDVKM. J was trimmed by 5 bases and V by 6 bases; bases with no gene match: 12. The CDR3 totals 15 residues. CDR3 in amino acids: CASSPGDSQLTEAFF. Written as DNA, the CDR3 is TGTGCCAGCAGCCCCGGGGACAGCCAACTAACTGAAGCTTTCTTT.

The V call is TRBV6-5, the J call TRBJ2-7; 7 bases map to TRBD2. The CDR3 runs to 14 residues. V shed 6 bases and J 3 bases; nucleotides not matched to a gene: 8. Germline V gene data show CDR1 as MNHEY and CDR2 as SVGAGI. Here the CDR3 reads CASSQNWGGYEQYF. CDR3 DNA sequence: TGTGCCAGCAGCCAGAATTGGGGGGGCTACGAGCAGTACTTC.

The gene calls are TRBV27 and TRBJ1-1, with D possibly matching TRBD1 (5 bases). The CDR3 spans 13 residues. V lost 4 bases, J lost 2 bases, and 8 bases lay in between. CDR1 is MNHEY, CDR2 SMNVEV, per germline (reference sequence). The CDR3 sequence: CASSSQGNTEAFF. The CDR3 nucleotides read TGTGCCAGCAGTTCCCAGGGAAACACTGAAGCTTTCTTT.

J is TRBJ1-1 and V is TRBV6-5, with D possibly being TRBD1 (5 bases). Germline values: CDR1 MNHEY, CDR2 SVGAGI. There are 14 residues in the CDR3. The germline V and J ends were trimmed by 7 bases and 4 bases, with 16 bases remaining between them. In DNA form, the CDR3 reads TGTGCCAGCAAAACTGGGCGGGGGAGCACTGAAGCTTTCTTT. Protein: CASKTGRGSTEAFF.

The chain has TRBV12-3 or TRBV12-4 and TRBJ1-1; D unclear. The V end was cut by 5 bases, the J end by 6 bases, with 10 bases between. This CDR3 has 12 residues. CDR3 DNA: TGTGCCAGCAGTCTTAACATGGCTGAAGCTTTCTTT. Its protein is CASSLNMAEAFF.

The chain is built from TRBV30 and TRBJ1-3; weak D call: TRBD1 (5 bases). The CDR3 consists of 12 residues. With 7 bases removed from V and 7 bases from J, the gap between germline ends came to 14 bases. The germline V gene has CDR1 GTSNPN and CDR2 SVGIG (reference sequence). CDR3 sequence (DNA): TGTGCCTCCCGGGACTCTTGGAACACCATATATTTT. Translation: CASRDSWNTIYF.

In DNA, the CDR3 is TGTGCCAGCAGAGAGCCCGGGGGGGAGACCCAGTACTTC. Its translation: CASREPGGETQYF. The chain uses TRBV6-5 and TRBJ2-5; TRBD2 matches at 7 bases. J lost 5 bases, V lost 6 bases, and 6 bases had no gene match. The CDR3 extends over 13 amino acids. Germline V gives CDR1 MNHEY, CDR2 SVGAGI.

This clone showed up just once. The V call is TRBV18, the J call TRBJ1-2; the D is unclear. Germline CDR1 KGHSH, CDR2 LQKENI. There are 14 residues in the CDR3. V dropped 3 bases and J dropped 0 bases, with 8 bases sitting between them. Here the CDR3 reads CASSPTVSNYGYTF. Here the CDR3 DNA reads TGTGCCAGCTCACCCACAGTTTCTAACTATGGCTACACCTTC.

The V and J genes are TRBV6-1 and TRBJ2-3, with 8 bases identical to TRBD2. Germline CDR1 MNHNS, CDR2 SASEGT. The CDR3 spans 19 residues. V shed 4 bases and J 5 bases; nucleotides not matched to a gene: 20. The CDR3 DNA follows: TGTGCCAGCAGTGCCTACTCGGGGGGGTCAGCGGGAGTGGAAGATACGCAGTATTTT. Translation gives CASSAYSGGSAGVEDTQYF.

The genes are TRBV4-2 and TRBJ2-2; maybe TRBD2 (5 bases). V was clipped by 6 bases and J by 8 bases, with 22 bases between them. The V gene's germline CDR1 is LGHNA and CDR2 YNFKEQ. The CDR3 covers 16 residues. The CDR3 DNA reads TGTGCCAGCAGGGAACGCCTGGGTCCCTCGGGAGGGGAGCTGTTTTTT. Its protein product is CASRERLGPSGGELFF.

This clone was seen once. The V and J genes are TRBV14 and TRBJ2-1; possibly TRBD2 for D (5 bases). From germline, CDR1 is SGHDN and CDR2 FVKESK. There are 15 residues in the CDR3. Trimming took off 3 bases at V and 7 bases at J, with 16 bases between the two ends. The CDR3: CASSHQLVGQNEQFF. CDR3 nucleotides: TGTGCCAGCAGCCACCAACTAGTTGGTCAAAATGAGCAGTTCTTC.

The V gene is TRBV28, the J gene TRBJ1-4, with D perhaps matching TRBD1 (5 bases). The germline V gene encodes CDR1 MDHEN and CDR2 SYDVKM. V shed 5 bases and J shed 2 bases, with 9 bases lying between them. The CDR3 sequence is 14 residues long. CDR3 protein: CASSLGATNEKLFF. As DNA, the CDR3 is TGTGCCAGCAGTCTAGGGGCGACTAATGAAAAACTGTTTTTT.

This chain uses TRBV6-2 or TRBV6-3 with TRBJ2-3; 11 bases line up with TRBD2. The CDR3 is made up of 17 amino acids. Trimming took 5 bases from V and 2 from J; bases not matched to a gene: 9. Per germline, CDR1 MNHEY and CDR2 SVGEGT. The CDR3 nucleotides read TGTGCCAGCAGTAAGGGGACTAGCGGATCCCTCACAGATACGCAGTATTTT. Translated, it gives CASSKGTSGSLTDTQYF.

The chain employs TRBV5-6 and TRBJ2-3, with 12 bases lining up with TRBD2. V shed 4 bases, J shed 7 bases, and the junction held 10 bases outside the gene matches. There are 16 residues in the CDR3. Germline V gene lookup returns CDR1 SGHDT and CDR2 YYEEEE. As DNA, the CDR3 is TGTGCCAGCAGCCCCGATTCTAGCGGGGGGGCGTATACGCAGTATTTT. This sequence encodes CASSPDSSGGAYTQYF. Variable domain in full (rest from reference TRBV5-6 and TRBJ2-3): DAGVTQSPTHLIKTRGQQVTLRCSPKSGHDTVSWYQQALGQGPQFIFQYYEEEERQRGNFPDRFSGHQFPNYSSELNVNALLLGDSALYLCASSPDSSGGAYTQYFGPGTRLTVL.

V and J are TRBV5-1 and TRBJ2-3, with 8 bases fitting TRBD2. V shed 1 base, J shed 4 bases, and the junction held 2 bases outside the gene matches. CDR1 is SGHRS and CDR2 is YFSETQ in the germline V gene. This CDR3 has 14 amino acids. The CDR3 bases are TGCGCCAGCAGCTTGAGCGGGGGTGCAGATACGCAGTATTTT. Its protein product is CASSLSGGADTQYF.

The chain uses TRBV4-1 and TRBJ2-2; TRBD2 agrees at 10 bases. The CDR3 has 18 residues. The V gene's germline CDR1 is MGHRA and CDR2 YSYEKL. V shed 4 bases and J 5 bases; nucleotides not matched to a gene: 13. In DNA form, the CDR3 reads TGCGCCAGCAGCCCGAGGGCTAGCGGGAGCCAGTGGACCGGGGAGCTGTTTTTT. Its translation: CASSPRASGSQWTGELFF.

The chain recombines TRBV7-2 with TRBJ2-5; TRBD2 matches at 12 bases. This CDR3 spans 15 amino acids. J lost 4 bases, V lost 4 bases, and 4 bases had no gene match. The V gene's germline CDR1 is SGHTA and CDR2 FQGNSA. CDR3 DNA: TGTGCCAGCAGCTCGGGGGGACTAGCGGGAGAGACCCAGTACTTC. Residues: CASSSGGLAGETQYF.

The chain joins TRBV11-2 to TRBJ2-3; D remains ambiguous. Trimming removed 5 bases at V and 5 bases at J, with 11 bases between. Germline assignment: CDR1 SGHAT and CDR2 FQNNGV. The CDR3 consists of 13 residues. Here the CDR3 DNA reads TGTGCCAGCAGCCGCGAACCCGGAGATACGCAGTATTTT. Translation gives CASSREPGDTQYF. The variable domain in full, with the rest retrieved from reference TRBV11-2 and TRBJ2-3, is EAGVAQSPRYKIIEKRQSVAFWCNPISGHATLYWYQQILGQGPKLLIQFQNNGVVDDSQLPKDRFSAERLKGVDSTLKIQPAKLEDSAVYLCASSREPGDTQYFGPGTRLTVL.

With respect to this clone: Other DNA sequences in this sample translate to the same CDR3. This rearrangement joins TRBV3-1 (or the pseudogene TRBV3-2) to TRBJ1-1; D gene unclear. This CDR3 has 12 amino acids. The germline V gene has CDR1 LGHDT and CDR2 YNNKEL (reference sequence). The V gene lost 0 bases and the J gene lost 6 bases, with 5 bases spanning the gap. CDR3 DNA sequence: TGTGCCAGCAGCCAAGACCCAGCTGAAGCTTTCTTT. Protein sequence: CASSQDPAEAFF.